The 20 T cell receptor beta chains below were found in one sample sequenced in a study of blood T cell repertoires in COVID-19 (dated by TCRdb to the early 2020s). To prepare the library, the immunoSEQ multiplex PCR assay was applied. TCRdb provides this immuneACCESS table in a form limited to in-frame rearrangements. Some clones are lacking; in checked studies, under half of them reflect an unresolved V gene, and why the rest are absent is not known. Here the sample has around 230,000 clones; over 75% occur a single time. Roughly 7.9% of the sample goes to the ten largest clones. What was sequenced was peripheral blood. These receptors were obtained from a woman older than 75 with acute or convalescent COVID-19.

J is TRBJ1-2 and V is TRBV5-1; TRBD1 is a possible D gene (6 bases). The CDR3 extends over 17 amino acids. Germline-derived CDR1 and CDR2 are SGHRS and YFSETQ. Trimming removed 0 bases from V and 6 bases from J, with 21 bases in between. The CDR3 is CASSLGQGPGGGDGYTF. As DNA, the CDR3 is TGCGCCAGCAGCTTGGGGCAGGGCCCTGGCGGGGGCGATGGCTACACCTTC.

The chain couples TRBV28 to TRBJ1-6, with 7 bases that match TRBD1. The CDR3 extends over 14 amino acids. Germline V gives CDR1 MDHEN, CDR2 SYDVKM. The J segment lost 7 bases and the V segment lost 5 bases, leaving 5 bases of the junction unmatched. The CDR3 DNA reads as TGTGCCAGCAGTCCAGGGGGAAGGAATTCACCCCTCCACTTT. This translates into CASSPGGRNSPLHF.

This clone was observed a handful of times. This chain connects TRBV5-1 to TRBJ2-5; D gene unclear. Trimming took off 4 bases at V and 4 bases at J, with 14 bases between the two ends. The CDR3 is 14 residues long. Germline V gene sequence: CDR1 SGHRS, CDR2 YFSETQ. CDR3 sequence: CASSPMTGSETQYF. CDR3 in DNA: TGCGCCAGCAGCCCGATGACCGGGTCAGAGACCCAGTACTTC.

V gene TRBV30 combines with J gene TRBJ2-7; D unresolved. The V end was cut by 1 base, the J end by 2 bases, with 6 bases between. Germline lookup yields CDR1 GTSNPN and CDR2 SVGIG (reference sequence). CDR3 length equals 12 residues. CDR3 nucleotide sequence: TGTGCCTGGAGTGACTTCGCCTACGAGCAGTACTTC. The encoded protein is CAWSDFAYEQYF.

This sequence joins TRBV5-1 and TRBJ2-1; TRBD1 matches 10 bases. The length of the CDR3 is 15 residues. Germline lookup yields CDR1 SGHRS and CDR2 YFSETQ. V shed 4 bases and J 1 base; nucleotides not matched to a gene: 2. For the CDR3, the DNA is TGCGCCAGCAGCCGGGGACAGGGGTCCTACAATGAGCAGTTCTTC. Its protein is CASSRGQGSYNEQFF.

The chain combines TRBV6-5 with TRBJ2-3; TRBD2 matches 10 bases. CDR1 MNHEY and CDR2 SVGAGI come from the germline V gene. CDR3 size: 14 residues. Trimming cost V 7 bases and J 7 bases; bases outside gene matches: 8. CDR3 sequence: CASMLAGGPYTQYF. The CDR3 DNA follows: TGTGCCAGCATGTTAGCGGGAGGACCCTATACGCAGTATTTT.

This clone has a handful of counts. CDR3 nucleotide sequence: TGTGCCAGCAGTGATACAACGGGACTAGCGGGAGAGGGAGTCGATGAGCAGTTCTTC. It yields the protein CASSDTTGLAGEGVDEQFF. The chain has TRBV6-1 and TRBJ2-1; TRBD2 matches 14 bases. Trimming took 3 bases from V and 8 from J; bases not matched to a gene: 15. This CDR3 is built from 19 residues. In germline, CDR1 is MNHNS, CDR2 SASEGT.

The chain uses TRBV3-1 (or the pseudogene TRBV3-2) and TRBJ2-3; 8 bases fit TRBD2. This CDR3 is built from 15 residues. CDR1 and CDR2 from the germline V gene are LGHDT and YNNKEL (reference sequence). V was clipped by 6 bases and J by 2 bases; unmatched bases: 7. The CDR3 nucleotides read TGTGCCAGCAGTGAGAGCGGGGGCATCACAGATACGCAGTATTTT. It encodes CASSESGGITDTQYF.

A word on this clone: One junction end disagrees with the germline gene, perhaps due to a read error. The chain combines TRBV10-3 with TRBJ2-3, with D tentatively TRBD2 (7 bases). The CDR3 is 15 amino acids. Germline V CDR1 and CDR2: ENHRY, SYGVKD. Here the CDR3 reads CATSRGGERTDTQYF. Written as DNA, the CDR3 is TGTGCCACCAGTAGGGGGGGGGAACGCACAGATACGCAGTATTTT.

This clone was recorded once. V is TRBV19 and J is TRBJ2-3; tentatively, D is TRBD2 (6 bases). Trimming shortened V by 7 bases and J by 4 bases, and 18 bases separated the two germline ends. The CDR3 length is 15 residues. Germline V CDR1 and CDR2: LNHDA, SQIVND (reference sequence). CDR3 protein: CASKRALGEADTQYF. DNA for the CDR3: TGTGCCAGTAAACGAGCACTAGGGGAGGCAGATACGCAGTATTTT.

This clone has only one observation. The rearrangement joins TRBV25-1 to TRBJ1-1; TRBD1 matches at 10 bases. CDR3 length: 13 residues. Germline V gene lookup returns CDR1 MGHDK and CDR2 SYGVNS. J lost 14 bases, V lost 7 bases, and 13 bases had no gene match. In DNA, the CDR3 is TGTGCCAGCACCCGGGCCGGGACAGGGGTTGAGTTCTTT. This gives the protein CASTRAGTGVEFF.

J is TRBJ2-7 and V is TRBV9; 13 positions match TRBD2. Per the germline V gene, CDR1 is SGDLS and CDR2 is YYNGEE. Trimming took 4 bases from V and 5 from J; bases not matched to a gene: 6. This CDR3 contains 15 residues. CDR3 coding DNA: TGTGCCAGCAGCCGCCGACTAGCGGGGGGCCACGAGCAGTACTTC. Its translation: CASSRRLAGGHEQYF. Full variable domain (rest looked up from reference TRBV9 and TRBJ2-7): DSGVTQTPKHLITATGQRVTLRCSPRSGDLSVYWYQQSLDQGLQFLIQYYNGEERAKGNILERFSAQQFPDLHSELNLSSLELGDSALYFCASSRRLAGGHEQYFGPGTRLTVT.

CDR3 coding DNA: TGTGCCAGCAGCCAAGGCTTAGTAGCGGGGGCCTACGAGCAGTACTTC. Encoded protein: CASSQGLVAGAYEQYF. This chain joins TRBV3-1 (or the pseudogene TRBV3-2) and TRBJ2-7, with 9 bases identical to TRBD2. The germline CDR1 and CDR2 sequences are LGHDT and YNNKEL (reference sequence). After removal of 1 base from V and 2 bases from J, the junction contained 6 bases not matched to a gene. This CDR3 has 16 amino acids.

Written as DNA, the CDR3 is TGTGCCAGCACAGGGGGCAGTGAAAAACTGTTTTTT. It codes for CASTGGSEKLFF. V usage is TRBV28 and J usage is TRBJ1-4, with 8 bases lining up with TRBD1. V dropped 7 bases and J dropped 7; count of bases not matched to a gene: 2. Germline CDR1 is MDHEN and CDR2 is SYDVKM. The CDR3 has 12 amino acids.

This clone was seen just once. The chain combines TRBV10-3 with TRBJ2-5, with 7 bases identical to TRBD1. The germline V gene encodes CDR1 ENHRY and CDR2 SYGVKD. Unmatched junction bases numbered 10, after V lost 4 bases and J lost 5 bases. This CDR3 contains 15 residues. As DNA, the CDR3 is TGTGCCATCAGTGTCGGCAGGGGGTTGGCGGAGACCCAGTACTTC. Translation gives CAISVGRGLAETQYF.

This clone was counted at least ten times. V and J are TRBV19 and TRBJ2-7; 9 positions agree with TRBD2. CDR1 is LNHDA, CDR2 SQIVND, per germline (reference sequence). This CDR3 comprises 17 residues. V gave up 10 bases and J gave up 2 bases; unmatched junction bases: 18. CDR3 residues: CATKGGTSLTAPYEQYF. Written as DNA, the CDR3 is TGTGCCACCAAGGGGGGGACTAGCCTTACGGCCCCCTACGAGCAGTACTTC.

The chain recombines TRBV12-3 or TRBV12-4 with TRBJ2-2; possible D gene TRBD2, 5 bases. The CDR3 runs to 13 residues. Trimming pared 3 bases from V and 7 bases from J, leaving 9 bases between. CDR3 in amino acids: CASSFSGGGELFF. The CDR3 DNA sequence: TGTGCCAGCAGTTTCTCCGGAGGCGGGGAGCTGTTTTTT.

V usage is TRBV19 and J usage is TRBJ1-1, with TRBD1 matching 7 bases. Unmatched junction bases numbered 11, after V lost 2 bases and J lost 2 bases. The CDR3 totals 17 residues. Germline loops: CDR1 LNHDA, CDR2 SQIVND (reference sequence). For the CDR3, the DNA is TGTGCCAGTAGTATAAGGAGGATACAGGGGATCAACACTGAAGCTTTCTTT. Translated: CASSIRRIQGINTEAFF.

This rearrangement joins TRBV4-1 to TRBJ2-3; possible D gene TRBD1, 5 bases. This CDR3 has 15 residues. The V gene's germline CDR1 is MGHRA and CDR2 YSYEKL. Trimming took off 2 bases at V and 1 base at J, with 10 bases between the two ends. Here the CDR3 DNA reads TGCGCCAGCAGCCAAAGGGGTACAGGCACAGATACGCAGTATTTT. Its protein product is CASSQRGTGTDTQYF.

This clone was detected only once. The chain employs TRBV18 and TRBJ1-2, with 8 bases matching TRBD1. In germline, CDR1 is KGHSH, CDR2 LQKENI. V shed 3 bases, J shed 3 bases, and the junction held 9 bases outside the gene matches. The CDR3 contains 16 residues. CDR3 in DNA: TGTGCCAGCTCACCTTTATCCGGACAGGGCGACTATGGCTACACCTTC. Translation gives CASSPLSGQGDYGYTF.